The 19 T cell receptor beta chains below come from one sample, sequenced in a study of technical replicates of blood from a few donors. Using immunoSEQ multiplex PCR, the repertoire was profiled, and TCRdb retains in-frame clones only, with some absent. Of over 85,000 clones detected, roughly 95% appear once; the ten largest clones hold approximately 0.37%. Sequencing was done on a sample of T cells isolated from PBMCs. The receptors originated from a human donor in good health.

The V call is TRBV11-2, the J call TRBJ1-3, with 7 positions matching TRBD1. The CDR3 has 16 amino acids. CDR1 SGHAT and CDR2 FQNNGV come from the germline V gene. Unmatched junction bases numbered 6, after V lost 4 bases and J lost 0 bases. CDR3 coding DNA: TGTGCCAGCAGCTCCTTCGACAGGGCCTCTGGAAACACCATATATTTT. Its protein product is CASSSFDRASGNTIYF.

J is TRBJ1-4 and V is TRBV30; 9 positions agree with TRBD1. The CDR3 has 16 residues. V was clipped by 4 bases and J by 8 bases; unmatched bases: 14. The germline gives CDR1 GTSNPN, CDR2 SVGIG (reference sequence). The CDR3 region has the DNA TGTGCCTGGATCCAAAAACCGGGACAGGGAAAAGAAAAACTGTTTTTT. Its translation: CAWIQKPGQGKEKLFF.

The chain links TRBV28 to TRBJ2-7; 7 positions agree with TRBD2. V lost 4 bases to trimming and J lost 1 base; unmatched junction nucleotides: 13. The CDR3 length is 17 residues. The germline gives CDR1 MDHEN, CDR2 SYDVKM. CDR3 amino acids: CASSYGGSGPDSYEQYF. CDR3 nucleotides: TGTGCCAGCAGTTACGGGGGTAGCGGGCCAGATTCCTACGAGCAGTACTTC. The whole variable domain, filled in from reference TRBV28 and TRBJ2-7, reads DVKVTQSSRYLVKRTGEKVFLECVQDMDHENMFWYRQDPGLGLRLIYFSYDVKMKEKGDIPEGYSVSREKKERFSLILESASTNQTSMYLCASSYGGSGPDSYEQYFGPGTRLTVT.

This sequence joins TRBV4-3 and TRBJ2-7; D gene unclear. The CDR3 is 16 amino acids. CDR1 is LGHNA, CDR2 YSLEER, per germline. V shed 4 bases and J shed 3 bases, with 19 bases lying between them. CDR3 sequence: CASSPYLQANLYEQYF. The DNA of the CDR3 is TGCGCCAGCAGCCCCTACCTCCAGGCGAACCTCTACGAGCAGTACTTC.

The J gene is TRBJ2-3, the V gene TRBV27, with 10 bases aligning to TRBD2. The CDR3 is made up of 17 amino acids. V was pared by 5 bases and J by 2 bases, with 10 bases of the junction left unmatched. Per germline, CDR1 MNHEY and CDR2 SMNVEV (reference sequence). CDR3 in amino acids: CASSRSQLAGNTDTQYF. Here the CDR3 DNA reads TGTGCCAGCAGTAGGTCCCAACTAGCGGGAAACACAGATACGCAGTATTTT.

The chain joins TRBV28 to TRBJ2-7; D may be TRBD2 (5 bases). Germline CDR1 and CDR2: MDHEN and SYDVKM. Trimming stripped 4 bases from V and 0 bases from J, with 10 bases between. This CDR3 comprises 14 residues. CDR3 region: CASSSSRDSYEQYF. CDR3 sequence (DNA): TGTGCCAGCAGTTCCTCCCGGGACTCCTACGAGCAGTACTTC.

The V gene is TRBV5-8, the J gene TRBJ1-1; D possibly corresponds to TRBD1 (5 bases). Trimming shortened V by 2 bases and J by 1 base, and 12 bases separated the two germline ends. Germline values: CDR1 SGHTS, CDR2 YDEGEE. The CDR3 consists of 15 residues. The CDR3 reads CASSFLVRENTEAFF. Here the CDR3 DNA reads TGTGCCAGCAGCTTCCTTGTCAGGGAGAACACTGAAGCTTTCTTT.

The CDR3 sequence is CASSDIPADGYTF. The CDR3 DNA reads TGCGCCAGCAGTGACATCCCCGCGGATGGCTACACCTTC. The V and J genes are TRBV10-2 and TRBJ1-2, with no clear D. Trimming stripped 3 bases from V and 6 bases from J, with 11 bases between. The length of the CDR3 is 13 residues. In germline, CDR1 is WSHSY, CDR2 SAAADI.

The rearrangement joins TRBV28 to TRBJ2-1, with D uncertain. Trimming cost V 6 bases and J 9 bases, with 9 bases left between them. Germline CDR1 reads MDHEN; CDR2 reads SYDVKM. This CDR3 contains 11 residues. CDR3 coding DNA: TGTGCCAGCAGCCCTAGTAGTGAGCAGTTCTTC. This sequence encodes CASSPSSEQFF.

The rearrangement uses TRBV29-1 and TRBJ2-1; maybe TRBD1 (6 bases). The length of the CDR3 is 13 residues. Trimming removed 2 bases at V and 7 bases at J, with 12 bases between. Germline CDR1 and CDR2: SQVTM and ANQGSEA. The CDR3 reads CSVETGPVNEQFF. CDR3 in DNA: TGCAGCGTTGAAACAGGGCCGGTTAATGAGCAGTTCTTC.

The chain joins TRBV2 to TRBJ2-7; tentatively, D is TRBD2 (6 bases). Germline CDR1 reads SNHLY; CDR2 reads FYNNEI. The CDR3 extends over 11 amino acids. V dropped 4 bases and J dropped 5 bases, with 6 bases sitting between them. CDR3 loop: CASSAGDEQYF. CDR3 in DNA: TGTGCCAGCAGTGCGGGAGACGAGCAGTACTTC.

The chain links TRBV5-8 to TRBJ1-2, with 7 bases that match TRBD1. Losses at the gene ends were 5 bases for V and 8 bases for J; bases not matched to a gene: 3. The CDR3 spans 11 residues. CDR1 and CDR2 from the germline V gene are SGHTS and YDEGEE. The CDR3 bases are TGTGCCAGCAGACAGGGGATCGGCTACACCTTC. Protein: CASRQGIGYTF.

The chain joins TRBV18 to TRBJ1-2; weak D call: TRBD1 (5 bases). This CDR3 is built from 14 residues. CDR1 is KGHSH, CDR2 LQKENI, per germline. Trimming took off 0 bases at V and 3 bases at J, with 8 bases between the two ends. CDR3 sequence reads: CASSPPGGYYGYTF. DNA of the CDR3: TGTGCCAGCTCACCACCGGGGGGGTACTATGGCTACACCTTC.

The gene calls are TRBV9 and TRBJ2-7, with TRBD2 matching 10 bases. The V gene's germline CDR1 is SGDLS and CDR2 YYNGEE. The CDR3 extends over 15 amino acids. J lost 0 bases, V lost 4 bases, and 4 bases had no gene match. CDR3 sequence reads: CASSPGLADSYEQYF. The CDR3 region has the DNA TGTGCCAGCAGCCCTGGACTAGCGGACTCCTACGAGCAGTACTTC.

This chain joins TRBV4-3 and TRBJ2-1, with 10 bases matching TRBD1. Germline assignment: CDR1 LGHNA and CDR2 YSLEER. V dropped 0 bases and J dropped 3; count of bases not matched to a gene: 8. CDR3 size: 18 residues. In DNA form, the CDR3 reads TGCGCCAGCAGCCAAGATTCTTTATGGACAGGGGGCTACAATGAGCAGTTCTTC. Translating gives CASSQDSLWTGGYNEQFF.

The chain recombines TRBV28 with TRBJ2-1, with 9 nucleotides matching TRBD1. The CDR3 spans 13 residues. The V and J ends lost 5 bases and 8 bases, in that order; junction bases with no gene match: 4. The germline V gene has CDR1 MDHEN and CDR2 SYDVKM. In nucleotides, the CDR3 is TGTGCCAGCAGTCGGGGACAGGGCTATGAGCAGTTCTTC. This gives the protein CASSRGQGYEQFF. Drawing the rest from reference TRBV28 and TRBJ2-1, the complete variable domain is DVKVTQSSRYLVKRTGEKVFLECVQDMDHENMFWYRQDPGLGLRLIYFSYDVKMKEKGDIPEGYSVSREKKERFSLILESASTNQTSMYLCASSRGQGYEQFFGPGTRLTVL.

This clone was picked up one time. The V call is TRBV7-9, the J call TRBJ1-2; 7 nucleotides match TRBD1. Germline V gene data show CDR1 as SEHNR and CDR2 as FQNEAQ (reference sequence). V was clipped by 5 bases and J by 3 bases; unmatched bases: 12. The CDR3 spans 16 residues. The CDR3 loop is CASSQTGQTFHYGYTF. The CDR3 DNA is TGTGCCAGCAGCCAGACGGGACAGACTTTTCACTATGGCTACACCTTC.

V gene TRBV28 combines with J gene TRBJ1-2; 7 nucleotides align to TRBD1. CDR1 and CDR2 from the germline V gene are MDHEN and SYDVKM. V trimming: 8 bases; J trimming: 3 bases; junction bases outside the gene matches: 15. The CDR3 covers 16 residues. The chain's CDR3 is CASSNPGLTGDYGYTF. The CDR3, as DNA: TGTGCCAGCTCAAATCCGGGGTTAACAGGGGACTATGGCTACACCTTC.

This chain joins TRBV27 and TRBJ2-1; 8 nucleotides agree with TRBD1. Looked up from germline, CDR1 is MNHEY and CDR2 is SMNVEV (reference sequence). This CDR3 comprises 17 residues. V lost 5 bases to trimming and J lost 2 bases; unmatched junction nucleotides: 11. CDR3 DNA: TGTGCCAGCAGTGGGGGACAGGCAGAGAGGGCCTACAATGAGCAGTTCTTC. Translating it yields CASSGGQAERAYNEQFF.